This entry features one T cell receptor beta chain sequence. What it binds is unknown. MiXCR, run by TCRdb on the 5' RACE reads, gives a single entry per CDR3 protein. The sample comprises 200,000 or so distinct CDR3 sequences, 6.5% to 8.5% of which are singletons, and roughly 2% rests with the top ten. The sample originates from a study of identical twins. Whole-study results and caveats: With abundant cord blood beta clonotypes, insertions were fewer; memory repertoires showed no such pattern.

In addition, the sample was reused for a study of yellow fever vaccine responses in identical twins.

This TCR was sampled from a woman in her late teens or twenties in good health. The material sequenced was memory (CD45RO+) T cells sorted from blood.

In DNA form, the CDR3 reads TGTGCCAGCAGTGATTTGTTTGGGCGTCAAGATACGCAGTATTTT. Translated, it gives CASSDLFGRQDTQYF. The rearrangement uses TRBV6-1 and TRBJ2-3; D not resolved. Germline values: CDR1 MNHNS, CDR2 SASEGT. V lost 3 bases and J 5 bases, leaving 15 bases between the germline ends. The CDR3 loop spans 15 amino acids.